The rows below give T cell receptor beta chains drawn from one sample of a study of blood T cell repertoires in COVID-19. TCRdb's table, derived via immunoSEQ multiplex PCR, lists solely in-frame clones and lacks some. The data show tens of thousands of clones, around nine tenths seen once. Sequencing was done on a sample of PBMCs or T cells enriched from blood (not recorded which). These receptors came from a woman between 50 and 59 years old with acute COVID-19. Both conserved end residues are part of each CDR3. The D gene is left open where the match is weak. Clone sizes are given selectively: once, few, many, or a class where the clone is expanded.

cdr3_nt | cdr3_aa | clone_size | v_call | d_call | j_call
TGTGCCAGTAGTGCCTGGACAGGGGATAGTGAAAAACTGTTTTTT | CASSAWTGDSEKLFF | NA | TRBV19 | TRBD1 | TRBJ1-4
TGTGCCAGTAACAACCCCGGGACGGGGGGCAACAATCAGCCCCAGCATTTT | CASNNPGTGGNNQPQHF | NA | TRBV19 | NA | TRBJ1-5
TGCAGCGTTAAGCGACAAAGGGGCTACGAGCAGTACTTC | CSVKRQRGYEQYF | few | TRBV29-1 | NA | TRBJ2-7
TGTGCCAGCAGCCCAGAGGGAGGGCCCTTGGGTACGCAGTATTTT | CASSPEGGPLGTQYF | NA | TRBV7-8 | TRBD2 | TRBJ2-3
TGTGCCAGTAGTGTCTCGGGGACTGGAAACACCATATATTTT | CASSVSGTGNTIYF | NA | TRBV19 | NA | TRBJ1-3
TGTGCCAGCAGCTCTTACACAGATACGCAGTATTTT | CASSSYTDTQYF | once | TRBV7-2 | NA | TRBJ2-3
TGTGCCAGCAGTGCGGGCAGGGCGGACACTGAAGCTTTCTTT | CASSAGRADTEAFF | NA | TRBV2 | NA | TRBJ1-1
TGTGCCAGCAGCCCCGTCGCGGGAGGGCCTATCTCCTACAATGAGCAGTTCTTC | CASSPVAGGPISYNEQFF | few | TRBV7-3 | TRBD2 | TRBJ2-1
TGTGCCAGCACCCCCGGGACAGGGGACTTCTCCTACAATGAGCAGTTCTTC | CASTPGTGDFSYNEQFF | NA | TRBV28 | TRBD1 | TRBJ2-1
TGTGCCAGCAGCAAGACAGGGGGTAATTCTGGGGCCAACGTCCTGACTTTC | CASSKTGGNSGANVLTF | NA | TRBV13 | TRBD1 | TRBJ2-6
TGTGCCAGCAGTGGACAGGGGAACTATGGCTACACCTTC | CASSGQGNYGYTF | NA | TRBV2 | TRBD1 | TRBJ1-2
TGTGCCAGCACCCCTTGGGCTAGACTAGCGGGAGGGACGGTGGAGCTGTTTTTT | CASTPWARLAGGTVELFF | NA | TRBV7-2 | TRBD2 | TRBJ2-2
TGTGCCAGCAGTTACTCTCGGCAGGGGGGTTCAGATACGCAGTATTTT | CASSYSRQGGSDTQYF | NA | TRBV6-5 | NA | TRBJ2-3
TGTGCCAGCTCCTCCGGGACAGGACTCCAAGAGACCCAGTACTTC | CASSSGTGLQETQYF | NA | TRBV18 | TRBD1 | TRBJ2-5
TGTGCCAGCAGCTTAGGGAAAGCGGGAACGACTGAAGCTTTCTTT | CASSLGKAGTTEAFF | NA | TRBV7-3 | NA | TRBJ1-1
TGTGCCAGCAGCTTAGATACCGGTATGAACACTGAAGCTTTCTTT | CASSLDTGMNTEAFF | NA | TRBV11-3 | NA | TRBJ1-1
TGTGCCAGCTCGCCCGGGACAGGGGATGAAAAACTGTTTTTT | CASSPGTGDEKLFF | once | TRBV18 | TRBD1 | TRBJ1-4
TGTGCCAGCAGCCCCGGGACAGGGGGTTTCCCTAACTATGGCTACACCTTC | CASSPGTGGFPNYGYTF | NA | TRBV14 | TRBD1 | TRBJ1-2
TGTGCCAGCAGCCAAGACAGGGGATATTACAATGAGCAGTTCTTC | CASSQDRGYYNEQFF | NA | TRBV5-8 | TRBD1 | TRBJ2-1
TGTGCCAGTAGTATAGGGGCGGCAGGAGGGGAGACCCAGTACTTC | CASSIGAAGGETQYF | NA | TRBV19 | NA | TRBJ2-5
TGCGCCAGCAGCCAAGCGGGGGACACAGATACGCAGTATTTT | CASSQAGDTDTQYF | once | TRBV4-1 | NA | TRBJ2-3
TGCGCCAGCAGCTTGGGGACTACCCAAGAGACCCAGTACTTC | CASSLGTTQETQYF | NA | TRBV5-1 | NA | TRBJ2-5
TGTGCCAGCAGTAGTCAGGGGGTATTGCAGTTCTTC | CASSSQGVLQFF | NA | TRBV25-1 | TRBD1 | TRBJ2-1
TGTGCCAGCAGCGTAGCTCCGGGGGGCGGTACCTACGAGCAGTACTTC | CASSVAPGGGTYEQYF | few | TRBV9 | NA | TRBJ2-7
TGCAGCGCAGGGACTAGCGGGAGTAATGAGCAGTTCTTC | CSAGTSGSNEQFF | NA | TRBV29-1 | TRBD2 | TRBJ2-1
TGTGCCAGCAGCTCTGGACAGGGAGGGAATCAGCCCCAGCATTTT | CASSSGQGGNQPQHF | NA | TRBV7-9 | TRBD1 | TRBJ1-5
TGTGCCAGCAGCTGGATCAGTAGCGGGAGTCGGCAAGAGACCCAGTACTTC | CASSWISSGSRQETQYF | NA | TRBV7-2 | TRBD2 | TRBJ2-5
TGTGCCAGCAGTTACGCGGGAGCGCGGTCCTACAATGAGCAGTTCTTC | CASSYAGARSYNEQFF | NA | TRBV6-2/TRBV6-3 | TRBD2 | TRBJ2-1
TGTGCCAGCAGTGCCCTAGCGGGGGCCTACAATGAGCAGTTCTTC | CASSALAGAYNEQFF | NA | TRBV6-4 | TRBD2 | TRBJ2-1
TGTGCCAGCAGCTTAGGATTGGACTGGGAGCAGTTCTTC | CASSLGLDWEQFF | NA | TRBV7-2 | NA | TRBJ2-1
TGCAGCGTTTTCCGGGACAGGGGACACACTGAAGCTTTCTTT | CSVFRDRGHTEAFF | NA | TRBV29-1 | TRBD1 | TRBJ1-1